This note documents a single T cell receptor beta chain sequence. What this receptor recognizes is not known. No much larger clone is present one base from it, and per-base qualities are unavailable. RNA was extracted using the RNeasy kit, and roughly 0.45 to 1 microgram was reverse transcribed with random hexamers. TCR beta CDR3 regions were amplified with the immunoSEQ multiplex PCR assay covering 54 Vbeta and 13 Jbeta segments. To correct PCR amplification bias, a synthetic template baseline was used for both primer optimization and computational correction. Concerning the study's data processing: Reads were assigned to V, D and J genes according to IMGT and analyzed in immunoSEQ Analyzer, with only productive sequences retained. To calculate clonality, Shannon entropy was normalized by log2 of the number of productive unique sequences and then subtracted from one. For each patient and control, public and private clones were evaluated within the 100 most prevalent clones. Clones were defined as Susac-specific when absent from the healthy and MS cohorts, from 1052 published viral clones and from other ImmuneACCESS disease sequences. Starting from the raw public reads, TCRdb applied fastp trimming at Q25, assembled clones with MiXCR and retained in-frame beta chains. Rows are combined by CDR3 protein, so each entry shows the most common genes and DNA. The V and J calls and clone size are TCRdb's, not the authors'. In this sample the table shows about 150,000 distinct CDR3 sequences, about 94% of which occur a single time. Around 0.21% of the sample goes to the ten largest clones.

This sample stems from a study of CD8 T cells in Susac syndrome (dated by TCRdb to about 2019). Background on the whole study: The study used repertoire sequencing to test whether antigen drove CD8+ T cell activation and differentiation in Susac syndrome. The clonality of the CD8+ T cell repertoire was compared across 12 healthy donors, around 14 Susac syndrome patients and about 15 multiple sclerosis patients.

Peripheral blood CD8+ and CD4+ T cells from healthy donors, Susac syndrome patients and multiple sclerosis patients were profiled using high-throughput TCR beta sequencing. Treatment-naive patients with stable or active relapsing-remitting disease fulfilling revised McDonald criteria were used as multiple sclerosis controls. CD8+ TEMRA cells were enriched by FACS, while bulk CD8+ and CD4+ T cells were purified by magnetic negative isolation. Blood was collected in EDTA tubes and processed within 24 hours, with PBMCs isolated through density gradient centrifugation. PBMCs intended for TCR sequencing were cryopreserved in liquid nitrogen and were subsequently thawed in a 37 degrees C water bath. Purity of sorted or isolated CD4+, CD8+ and CD8+ TEMRA cells was at least 90%. Trimming removed 1 base from V and 9 bases from J, leaving 7 bases between the germline ends. CDR1 and CDR2 are read off the germline V gene (reference sequence) as SEHNR and FQNEAQ. There are 12 amino acids in the CDR3, from cysteine to phenylalanine inclusive. The CDR3 DNA has 36 bases and is translated from base 1.

The paper as a whole reports these results and caveats: The number of individuals in the TCR sequencing and HLA analysis was recognized as being relatively small.

The source is a human donor with multiple sclerosis. Material for sequencing was CD8+ T cells from PBMCs. This receptor chain uses TRBV7-9 and TRBJ1-5; the D gene remains uncertain. The CDR3 loop reads CASSLGVGPQHF. The bases read TGTGCCAGCAGCTTAGGAGTAGGGCCCCAGCATTTT.